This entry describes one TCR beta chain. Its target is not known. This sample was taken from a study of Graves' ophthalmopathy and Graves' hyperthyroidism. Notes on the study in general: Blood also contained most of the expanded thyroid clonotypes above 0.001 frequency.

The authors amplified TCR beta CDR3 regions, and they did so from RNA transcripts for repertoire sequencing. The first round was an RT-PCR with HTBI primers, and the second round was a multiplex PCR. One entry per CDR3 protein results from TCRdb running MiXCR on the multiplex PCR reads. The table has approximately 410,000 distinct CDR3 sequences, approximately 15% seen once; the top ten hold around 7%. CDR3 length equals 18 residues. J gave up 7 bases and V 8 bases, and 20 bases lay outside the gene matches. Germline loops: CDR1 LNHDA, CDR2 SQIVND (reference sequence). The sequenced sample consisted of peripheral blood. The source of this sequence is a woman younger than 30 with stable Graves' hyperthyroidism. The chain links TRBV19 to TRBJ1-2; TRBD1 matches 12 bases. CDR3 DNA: TGTGCCAGTTGGGCCAACCGGGACAGGGGGCGCGGGTCTCCTGGCTACACCTTC. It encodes CASWANRDRGRGSPGYTF.